One T cell receptor (beta chain) is described in this entry. Its specificity is unknown. CDR3 length: 13 amino acids. The J segment lost 11 bases and the V segment lost 8 bases, leaving 13 bases of the junction unmatched. This sample stems from a study of T cell responses to AZD1222 COVID-19 vaccine. Overall study results and limits: The donors showed a predominance of white British ancestry and of females, with possible underestimation of clonal diversity. Across the whole spike, CD4 TCRs peaked at regions 160-218 and 743-854. Baseline testing showed seropositivity in only a handful of AZD1222 recipients. Once two AZD1222 doses were given, Spike-specific TCR breadth and depth went up.

The assay was immunoSEQ multiplex PCR, and TCRdb's table has in-frame clones only and misses some. The sample carries around 140,000 clones, 91% recorded once. The input for sequencing was peripheral blood, taken 28 days after the second AZD1222 dose. This rearrangement joins TRBV12-3 or TRBV12-4 to TRBJ1-1; 8 bases align to TRBD1. This TCR came from an adult who received the AZD1222 COVID-19 vaccine. The CDR3 here is CASLVGQGRRAFF. The CDR3 coding sequence is TGTGCCAGCCTAGTAGGACAGGGTCGTCGCGCTTTCTTT.